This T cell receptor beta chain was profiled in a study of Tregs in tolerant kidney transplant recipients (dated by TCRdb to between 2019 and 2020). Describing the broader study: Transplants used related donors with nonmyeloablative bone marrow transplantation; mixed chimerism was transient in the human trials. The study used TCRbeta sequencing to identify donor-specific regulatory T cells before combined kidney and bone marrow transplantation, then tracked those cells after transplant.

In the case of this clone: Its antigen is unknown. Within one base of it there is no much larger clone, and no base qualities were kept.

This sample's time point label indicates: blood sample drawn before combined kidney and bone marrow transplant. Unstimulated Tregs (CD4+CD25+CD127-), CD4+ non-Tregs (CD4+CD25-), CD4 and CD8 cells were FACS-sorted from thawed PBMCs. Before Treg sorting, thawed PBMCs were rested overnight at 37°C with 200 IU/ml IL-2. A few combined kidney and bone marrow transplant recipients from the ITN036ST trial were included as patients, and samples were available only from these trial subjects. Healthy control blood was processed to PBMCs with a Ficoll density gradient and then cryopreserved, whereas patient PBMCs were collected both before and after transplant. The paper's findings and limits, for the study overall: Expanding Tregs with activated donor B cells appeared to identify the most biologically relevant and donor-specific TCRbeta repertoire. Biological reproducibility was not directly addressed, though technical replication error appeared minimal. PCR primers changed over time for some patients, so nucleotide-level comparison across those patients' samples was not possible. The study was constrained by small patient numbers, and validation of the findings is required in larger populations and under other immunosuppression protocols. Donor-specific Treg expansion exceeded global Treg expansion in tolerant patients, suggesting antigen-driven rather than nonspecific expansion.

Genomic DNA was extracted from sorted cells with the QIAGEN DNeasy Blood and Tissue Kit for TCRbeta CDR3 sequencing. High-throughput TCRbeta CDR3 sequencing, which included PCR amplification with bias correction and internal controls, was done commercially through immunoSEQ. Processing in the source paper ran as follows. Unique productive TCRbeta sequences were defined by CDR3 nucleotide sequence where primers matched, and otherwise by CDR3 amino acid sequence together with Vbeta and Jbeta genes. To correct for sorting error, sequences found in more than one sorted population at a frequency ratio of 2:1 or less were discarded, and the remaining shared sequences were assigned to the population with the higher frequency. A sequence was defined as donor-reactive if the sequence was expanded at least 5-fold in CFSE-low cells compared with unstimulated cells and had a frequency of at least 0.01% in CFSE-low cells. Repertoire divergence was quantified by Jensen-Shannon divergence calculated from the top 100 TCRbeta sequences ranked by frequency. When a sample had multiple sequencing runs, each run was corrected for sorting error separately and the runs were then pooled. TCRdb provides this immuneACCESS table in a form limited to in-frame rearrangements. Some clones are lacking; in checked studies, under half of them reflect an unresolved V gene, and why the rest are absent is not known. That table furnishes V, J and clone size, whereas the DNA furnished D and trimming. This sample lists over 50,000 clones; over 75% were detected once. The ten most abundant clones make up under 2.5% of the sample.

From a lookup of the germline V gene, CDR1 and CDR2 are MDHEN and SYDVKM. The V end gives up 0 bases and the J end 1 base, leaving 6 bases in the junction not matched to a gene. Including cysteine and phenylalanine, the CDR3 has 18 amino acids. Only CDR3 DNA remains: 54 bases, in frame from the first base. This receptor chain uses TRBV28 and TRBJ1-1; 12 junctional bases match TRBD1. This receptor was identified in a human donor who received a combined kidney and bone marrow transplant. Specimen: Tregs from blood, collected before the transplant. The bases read TGTGCCAGCAGTTTATGGGGGGGACAGGGGGCCGCGAACACTGAAGCTTTCTTT. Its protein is CASSLWGGQGAANTEAFF.